What follows are 28 T cell receptor beta chains derived from one specimen sequenced in a study of blood T cell repertoires in COVID-19 (dated by TCRdb to 2020 to 2021). Libraries were built with the immunoSEQ multiplex PCR assay. Drawn from immuneACCESS, this table holds only the in-frame rearrangements with V and J called that TCRdb kept. Clones are partly lost; checked studies trace under half to an unresolved V gene and leave the rest unexplained. The sample data list 350,000 to 450,000 clones, and around 91% of these were observed just once. The ten largest clones take up roughly 1.5% of the sample. Sequenced sample: peripheral blood. These receptors were obtained from a woman aged 40 to 49 with COVID-19, enrolled during active disease.

The J gene is TRBJ1-2, the V gene TRBV6-5; TRBD1 agrees at 7 bases. Germline loops: CDR1 MNHEY, CDR2 SVGAGI. The CDR3 is 14 amino acids. J gave up 7 bases and V 2 bases, and 7 bases lay outside the gene matches. In DNA form, the CDR3 reads TGTGCCAGCAGTTACACTCGGACAGGCGTTGGCTACACCTTC. Amino acid sequence: CASSYTRTGVGYTF.

This clone was seen a single time. The chain employs TRBV5-4 and TRBJ1-3, with 7 bases identical to TRBD1. Trimming cost V 3 bases and J 0 bases; bases outside gene matches: 3. The CDR3 has 15 amino acids. Germline lookup yields CDR1 SGHNT and CDR2 YYREEE (reference sequence). CDR3: CASSWDSRSGNTIYF. Written as DNA, the CDR3 is TGTGCCAGCAGCTGGGACAGCCGCTCTGGAAACACCATATATTTT.

The V call is TRBV7-2, the J call TRBJ2-1; D perhaps matches TRBD2 (6 bases). The CDR3 contains 14 residues. V gave up 1 base and J gave up 8 bases, with 12 bases separating them. CDR1 is SGHTA and CDR2 is FQGNSA in the germline V gene. DNA for the CDR3: TGTGCCAGCAGCTTAGTTCCGGGCGGGGATGAGCAGTTCTTC. It translates to CASSLVPGGDEQFF.

J is TRBJ2-7 and V is TRBV12-3 or TRBV12-4; 7 nucleotides match TRBD1. The CDR3 length is 13 residues. J gave up 7 bases and V 3 bases, and 6 bases lay outside the gene matches. The CDR3 reads CASSFSGGGEQYF. The CDR3 DNA reads as TGTGCCAGCAGTTTTTCAGGGGGTGGGGAGCAGTACTTC.

The chain joins TRBV25-1 to TRBJ1-2; TRBD1 matches at 7 bases. Germline loops: CDR1 MGHDK, CDR2 SYGVNS. V dropped 5 bases and J dropped 4; count of bases not matched to a gene: 10. This CDR3 has 15 residues. The DNA for the CDR3 is TGTGCCAGCAGTCCAAGGACAGGAAACCCCTATGGCTACACCTTC. Protein sequence: CASSPRTGNPYGYTF.

This chain connects TRBV29-1 to TRBJ1-3; TRBD1 might be the D (6 bases). The CDR3 has 16 residues. V was cut by 3 bases and J by 2 bases, with 17 bases left in between. CDR1 is SQVTM and CDR2 is ANQGSEA in the germline V gene. As DNA, the CDR3 is TGCAGCGTTGAGTGTCCGACAGGAGAGGCTGGAAACACCATATATTTT. Its protein is CSVECPTGEAGNTIYF.

This rearrangement joins TRBV7-9 to TRBJ1-5, with 7 bases aligning to TRBD1. V lost 4 bases and J lost 9; bases outside the gene matches: 6. Germline V gene data show CDR1 as SEHNR and CDR2 as FQNEAQ (reference sequence). CDR3 length: 13 amino acids. The chain's CDR3 is CASSWTGSGPQHF. The CDR3 DNA reads as TGTGCCAGCAGCTGGACAGGCTCGGGGCCCCAGCATTTT.

This chain joins TRBV3-1 (or the pseudogene TRBV3-2) and TRBJ2-3; 9 bases align to TRBD1. This CDR3 has 16 residues. V dropped 4 bases and J dropped 1; count of bases not matched to a gene: 6. Germline V CDR1 and CDR2: LGHDT, YNNKEL (reference sequence). The CDR3 sequence is CASSPTTGGGTDTQYF. CDR3 coding DNA: TGTGCCAGCAGCCCTACGACAGGGGGAGGCACAGATACGCAGTATTTT.

The chain employs TRBV12-3 or TRBV12-4 and TRBJ1-2; TRBD1 might be the D (6 bases). Trimming shortened V by 5 bases and J by 7 bases, and 11 bases separated the two germline ends. This CDR3 is built from 12 residues. CDR3 residues: CASSPTGRGYTF. The DNA of the CDR3 is TGTGCCAGCAGTCCGACAGGACGTGGCTACACCTTC.

The chain has TRBV5-4 and TRBJ2-7; 10 bases are a match to TRBD2. V shed 1 base and J 7 bases; nucleotides not matched to a gene: 5. This CDR3 has 14 residues. The germline V gene has CDR1 SGHNT and CDR2 YYREEE (reference sequence). CDR3: CASSLNRGLAEQYF. CDR3 bases: TGTGCCAGCAGCTTGAATAGGGGACTAGCGGAGCAGTACTTC. Supplemented by reference TRBV5-4 and TRBJ2-7, the full variable domain reads ETGVTQSPTHLIKTRGQQVTLRCSSQSGHNTVSWYQQALGQGPQFIFQYYREEENGRGNFPPRFSGLQFPNYSSELNVNALELDDSALYLCASSLNRGLAEQYFGPGTRLTVT.

The chain has TRBV9 and TRBJ1-1; weak D call: TRBD1 (5 bases). Germline V CDR1 and CDR2: SGDLS, YYNGEE. This CDR3 spans 13 amino acids. V dropped 0 bases and J dropped 4 bases, with 7 bases sitting between them. As DNA, the CDR3 is TGTGCCAGCAGCGTAGAGACAGCCACTGAAGCTTTCTTT. It encodes CASSVETATEAFF. The variable domain in full, with the rest retrieved from reference TRBV9 and TRBJ1-1, is DSGVTQTPKHLITATGQRVTLRCSPRSGDLSVYWYQQSLDQGLQFLIQYYNGEERAKGNILERFSAQQFPDLHSELNLSSLELGDSALYFCASSVETATEAFFGQGTRLTVV.

The chain uses TRBV5-1 and TRBJ2-5; TRBD1 aligns across 12 bases. The CDR3 length is 16 residues. V was clipped by 4 bases and J by 4 bases; unmatched bases: 8. Germline values: CDR1 SGHRS, CDR2 YFSETQ. CDR3 loop: CASSPGTGGMIETQYF. DNA of the CDR3: TGCGCCAGCAGCCCGGGGACAGGGGGCATGATAGAGACCCAGTACTTC.

This chain connects TRBV14 to TRBJ2-1, with TRBD2 matching 7 bases. V was pared by 4 bases and J by 2 bases, with 5 bases of the junction left unmatched. This CDR3 contains 15 residues. CDR1 is SGHDN, CDR2 FVKESK, per germline. This CDR3 is CASSPLGLAYNEQFF. CDR3 nucleotide sequence: TGTGCCAGCAGCCCCCTTGGACTAGCCTACAATGAGCAGTTCTTC.

This clone occurred once. The chain combines TRBV2 with TRBJ1-1, with D tentatively TRBD1 (6 bases). V lost 3 bases to trimming and J lost 8 bases, with 10 bases between them. The CDR3 loop spans 12 amino acids. Germline CDR1 is SNHLY and CDR2 is FYNNEI. DNA of the CDR3: TGTGCCAGCAGTGACGACAGGCGGGAAGCTTTCTTT. Residues: CASSDDRREAFF.

This clone was seen once. V usage is TRBV7-3 and J usage is TRBJ2-1, with TRBD1 matching 7 bases. J was trimmed by 10 bases and V by 5 bases; bases with no gene match: 14. The CDR3 is 15 residues long. CDR1 SGHTA and CDR2 FQGTGA come from the germline V gene. For the CDR3, the DNA is TGTGCCAGCAGCCGAACGACAGGGAGCTTGATAGAGCAGTTCTTC. Encoded protein: CASSRTTGSLIEQFF. The full variable domain, completed using reference TRBV7-3 and TRBJ2-1, is GAGVSQTPSNKVTEKGKYVELRCDPISGHTALYWYRQSLGQGPEFLIYFQGTGAADDSGLPNDRFFAVRPEGSVSTLKIQRTERGDSAVYLCASSRTTGSLIEQFFGPGTRLTVL.

In this sample, this clone turned up a few times. The V and J genes are TRBV29-1 and TRBJ1-2; 10 bases are a match to TRBD1. This CDR3 contains 15 residues. Germline CDR1 and CDR2: SQVTM and ANQGSEA. V was clipped by 7 bases and J by 8 bases; unmatched bases: 16. The CDR3 is CSARRRRDRGEGYTF. The CDR3 DNA follows: TGCAGCGCTAGAAGGAGAAGGGACAGGGGAGAGGGCTACACCTTC.

The gene calls are TRBV5-1 and TRBJ1-4; D is possibly TRBD1 (5 bases). The CDR3 extends over 15 amino acids. The germline gives CDR1 SGHRS, CDR2 YFSETQ. V lost 0 bases to trimming and J lost 5 bases, with 11 bases between them. This chain's CDR3 is CASSLDAGGNEKLFF. For the CDR3, the DNA is TGCGCCAGCAGCTTGGATGCGGGGGGGAATGAAAAACTGTTTTTT. The full variable domain, in which reference TRBV5-1 and TRBJ1-4 provide the parts outside the CDR3, is KAGVTQTPRYLIKTRGQQVTLSCSPISGHRSVSWYQQTPGQGLQFLFEYFSETQRNKGNFPGRFSGRQFSNSRSEMNVSTLELGDSALYLCASSLDAGGNEKLFFGSGTQLSVL.

The chain uses TRBV15 and TRBJ1-1, with 8 bases aligning to TRBD1. Germline loops: CDR1 LNHNV, CDR2 YYDKDF (reference sequence). After removal of 1 base from V and 3 bases from J, the junction contained 4 bases not matched to a gene. The CDR3 has 15 residues. The CDR3 DNA is TGTGCCACCAGCAGAGTGCCAGGGGGCTACACTGAAGCTTTCTTT. Amino acid sequence: CATSRVPGGYTEAFF. The full variable domain, in which reference TRBV15 and TRBJ1-1 provide the parts outside the CDR3, is DAMVIQNPRYQVTQFGKPVTLSCSQTLNHNVMYWYQQKSSQAPKLLFHYYDKDFNNEADTPDNFQSRRPNTSFCFLDIRSPGLGDTAMYLCATSRVPGGYTEAFFGQGTRLTVV.

V and J are TRBV6-5 and TRBJ2-5; 7 bases fit TRBD1. J gave up 4 bases and V 4 bases, and 9 bases lay outside the gene matches. This CDR3 has 15 residues. CDR1 is MNHEY, CDR2 SVGAGI, per germline. For the CDR3, the DNA is TGTGCCAGCAGTTCTTCAGGGGGAAGGGGAGAGACCCAGTACTTC. This codes for CASSSSGGRGETQYF.

The rearrangement links TRBV5-1 to TRBJ2-5; tentatively, D is TRBD1 (5 bases). CDR1 and CDR2 from the germline V gene are SGHRS and YFSETQ. V lost 3 bases to trimming and J lost 1 base, with 13 bases between them. This CDR3 has 15 residues. The CDR3 spells CASSYMPGSQETQYF. The DNA for the CDR3 is TGCGCCAGCAGCTATATGCCAGGGTCCCAAGAGACCCAGTACTTC.

The chain links TRBV19 to TRBJ1-1, with 7 bases identical to TRBD1. Germline-derived CDR1 and CDR2 are LNHDA and SQIVND (reference sequence). The CDR3 has 21 residues. V lost 3 bases to trimming and J lost 1 base; unmatched junction nucleotides: 23. Here the CDR3 DNA reads TGTGCCAGTAGTATCCGGGGACAGTGGTCCCTCCGGGCGTCCCAGAACACTGAAGCTTTCTTT. Amino acid sequence: CASSIRGQWSLRASQNTEAFF. Looking up the rest from reference TRBV19 and TRBJ1-1 gives the full variable domain: DGGITQSPKYLFRKEGQNVTLSCEQNLNHDAMYWYRQDPGQGLRLIYYSQIVNDFQKGDIAEGYSVSREKKESFPLTVTSAQKNPTAFYLCASSIRGQWSLRASQNTEAFFGQGTRLTVV.

The rearrangement joins TRBV28 to TRBJ1-2; 7 bases match TRBD1. CDR3 length: 13 amino acids. Germline CDR1 MDHEN, CDR2 SYDVKM. The trim removed 8 bases at V and 3 bases at J, leaving 6 bases unmatched. As DNA, the CDR3 is TGTGCCAGCCTTCAGGGGGAGTACTATGGCTACACCTTC. It translates to CASLQGEYYGYTF.

A single count supports this clone. The chain couples TRBV7-2 to TRBJ2-5; 11 bases agree with TRBD1. CDR3 length equals 15 residues. V was pared by 5 bases and J by 4 bases, with 6 bases of the junction left unmatched. Germline V gene data show CDR1 as SGHTA and CDR2 as FQGNSA. CDR3 sequence (DNA): TGTGCCAGCAGCCCGCGGGACAGGGGGGGAGAGACCCAGTACTTC. Translated: CASSPRDRGGETQYF.

This chain connects TRBV5-4 to TRBJ1-4, with a weak D call TRBD1 (5 bases). The CDR3 covers 18 residues. Trimming stripped 0 bases from V and 0 bases from J, with 15 bases between. CDR1 is SGHNT and CDR2 is YYREEE in the germline V gene (reference sequence). CDR3 region: CASSLDPSSGATNEKLFF. The DNA for the CDR3 is TGTGCCAGCAGCTTGGATCCAAGTTCGGGGGCAACTAATGAAAAACTGTTTTTT.

The chain is built from TRBV5-1 and TRBJ2-7; 9 nucleotides line up with TRBD1. J gave up 6 bases and V 5 bases, and 9 bases lay outside the gene matches. CDR1 and CDR2 (germline): SGHRS, YFSETQ. The CDR3 is 14 amino acids. CDR3: CASSSAGTGLEQYF. Here the CDR3 DNA reads TGCGCCAGCAGTTCCGCCGGGACAGGGCTCGAGCAGTACTTC.

The chain uses TRBV6-5 and TRBJ2-2; 10 nucleotides agree with TRBD1. From germline, CDR1 is MNHEY and CDR2 SVGAGI. This CDR3 comprises 15 residues. V shed 5 bases, J shed 6 bases, and the junction held 6 bases outside the gene matches. CDR3 loop: CASSLGTGVSGELFF. In DNA, the CDR3 is TGTGCCAGCAGTCTTGGGACAGGGGTGTCCGGGGAGCTGTTTTTT.

In DNA form, the CDR3 reads TGTGCCACCAGCAGAGGACAGGGAGGTAAGCAGGACACTGAAGCTTTCTTT. It encodes CATSRGQGGKQDTEAFF. This chain uses TRBV15 with TRBJ1-1; 7 bases are a match to TRBD1. This CDR3 comprises 17 residues. V was pared by 1 base and J by 3 bases, with 11 bases of the junction left unmatched. Germline values: CDR1 LNHNV, CDR2 YYDKDF (reference sequence).

V gene TRBV6-2 or TRBV6-3 combines with J gene TRBJ2-2, with TRBD2 matching 10 bases. Germline CDR1 MNHEY, CDR2 SVGEGT. V lost 6 bases, J lost 3 bases, and 7 bases stayed unmatched. The CDR3 runs 16 residues. CDR3 amino acids: CASSLPSGGYTGELFF. CDR3 DNA: TGTGCCAGCAGCCTCCCTAGCGGGGGTTACACCGGGGAGCTGTTTTTT.